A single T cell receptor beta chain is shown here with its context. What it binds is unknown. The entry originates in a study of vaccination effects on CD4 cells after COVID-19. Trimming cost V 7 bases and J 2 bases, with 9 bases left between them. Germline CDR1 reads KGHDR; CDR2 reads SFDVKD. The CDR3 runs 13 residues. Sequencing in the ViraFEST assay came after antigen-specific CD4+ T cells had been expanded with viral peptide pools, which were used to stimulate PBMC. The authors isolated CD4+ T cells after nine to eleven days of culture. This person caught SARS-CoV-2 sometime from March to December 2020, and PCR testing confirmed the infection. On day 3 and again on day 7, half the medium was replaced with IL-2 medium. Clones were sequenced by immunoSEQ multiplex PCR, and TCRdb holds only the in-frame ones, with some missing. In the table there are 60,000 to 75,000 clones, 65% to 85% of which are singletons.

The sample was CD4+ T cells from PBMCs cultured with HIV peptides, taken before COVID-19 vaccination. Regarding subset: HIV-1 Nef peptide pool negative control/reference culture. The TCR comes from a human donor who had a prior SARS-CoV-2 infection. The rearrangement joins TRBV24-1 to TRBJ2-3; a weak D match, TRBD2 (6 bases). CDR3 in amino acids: CATRGTPTDTQYF. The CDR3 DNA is TGTGCCACCAGAGGGACTCCCACAGATACGCAGTATTTT.